This entry lists 30 T cell receptor beta chains sequenced from one sample in a study of radiotherapy plus CTLA-4 blockade in lung cancer. Only in-frame clones appear in the TCRdb table, and some are missing; sequencing was by immunoSEQ multiplex PCR. The data hold tens of thousands of clones, with 80% to 85% observed a single time. Sequences were derived from peripheral blood, sampled from a patient treated with radiotherapy plus ipilimumab. Receptors were obtained from a human donor with non-small cell lung cancer who had stable disease on radiotherapy plus ipilimumab.

This clone has just a few counts. The gene calls are TRBV2 and TRBJ1-1, with 8 bases matching TRBD1. J lost 3 bases, V lost 7 bases, and 7 bases had no gene match. CDR1 and CDR2 from the germline V gene are SNHLY and FYNNEI. CDR3 length: 14 amino acids. Here the CDR3 reads CASILTGGYTEAFF. DNA for the CDR3: TGTGCCAGCATACTCACAGGGGGGTACACTGAAGCTTTCTTT. Filled out from reference TRBV2 and TRBJ1-1, the complete variable domain reads EPEVTQTPSHQVTQMGQEVILRCVPISNHLYFYWYRQILGQKVEFLVSFYNNEISEKSEIFDDQFSVERPDGSNFTLKIRSTKLEDSAMYFCASILTGGYTEAFFGQGTRLTVV.

This chain links TRBV5-4 with TRBJ2-7; 9 bases agree with TRBD1. CDR1 SGHNT and CDR2 YYREEE come from the germline V gene (reference sequence). CDR3 length: 15 residues. V shed 3 bases, J shed 3 bases, and the junction held 7 bases outside the gene matches. The CDR3, as DNA: TGTGCCAGCAGCTCACCCGGGACAGGGTTCTACGAGCAGTACTTC. It yields the protein CASSSPGTGFYEQYF.

A word on this clone: Other DNA sequences of this sample code for an identical CDR3. The V gene is TRBV4-1, the J gene TRBJ2-5; D is uncertain. Trimming stripped 0 bases from V and 3 bases from J, with 2 bases between. CDR3 length: 12 amino acids. Germline values: CDR1 MGHRA, CDR2 YSYEKL. The CDR3 sequence: CASSQDEETQYF. Written as DNA, the CDR3 is TGCGCCAGCAGCCAAGATGAAGAGACCCAGTACTTC.

The chain carries TRBV18 and TRBJ2-3; TRBD2 matches at 11 bases. The V segment lost 8 bases and the J segment 0 bases; nucleotides outside the gene matches: 4. Germline CDR1 KGHSH, CDR2 LQKENI. This CDR3 contains 15 residues. CDR3 nucleotide sequence: TGTGCCAGCACCCGACTAGCGGGGAGCACAGATACGCAGTATTTT. Its translation: CASTRLAGSTDTQYF. Using reference TRBV18 and TRBJ2-3 for the parts outside the CDR3, the full variable domain is NAGVMQNPRHLVRRRGQEARLRCSPMKGHSHVYWYRQLPEEGLKFMVYLQKENIIDESGMPKERFSAEFPKEGPSILRIQQVVRGDSAAYFCASTRLAGSTDTQYFGPGTRLTVL.

The chain has TRBV5-1 and TRBJ1-6; D is undetermined. Trimming removed 0 bases from V and 6 bases from J, with 7 bases in between. The CDR3 is 14 residues long. The germline V gene encodes CDR1 SGHRS and CDR2 YFSETQ. The chain's CDR3 is CASSLGDINSPLHF. CDR3 sequence (DNA): TGCGCCAGCAGCTTGGGAGACATTAATTCACCCCTCCACTTT.

The chain recombines TRBV28 with TRBJ1-2, with D perhaps matching TRBD1 (5 bases). CDR3 length: 15 amino acids. Germline V gene sequence: CDR1 MDHEN, CDR2 SYDVKM. V was shortened by 7 bases and J by 0 bases, with 15 bases between the two germline ends. The CDR3 DNA is TGTGCCAGCACCCCGGGGGGGGGTCCTAACTATGGCTACACCTTC. Its translation: CASTPGGGPNYGYTF.

V usage is TRBV2 and J usage is TRBJ1-6; no reliable D call. V was pared by 3 bases and J by 1 base, with 16 bases between. Per germline, CDR1 SNHLY and CDR2 FYNNEI. The CDR3 contains 18 residues. The CDR3 bases are TGTGCCAGCAGTGATAGGCCGGCTCAGTTGTCCTATAATTCACCCCTCCACTTT. This translates into CASSDRPAQLSYNSPLHF.

The chain recombines TRBV28 with TRBJ2-3; 10 nucleotides line up with TRBD1. The CDR3 runs to 14 residues. The J segment lost 5 bases and the V segment lost 6 bases, leaving 5 bases of the junction unmatched. Germline values: CDR1 MDHEN, CDR2 SYDVKM. The CDR3 here is CASRRQGARDTQYF. The CDR3 nucleotides read TGTGCCAGCAGAAGACAGGGGGCGAGAGATACGCAGTATTTT.

The V gene is TRBV5-1, the J gene TRBJ2-3; no clear D gene. The CDR3 spans 14 residues. The V end was cut by 1 base, the J end by 1 base, with 7 bases between. The germline gives CDR1 SGHRS, CDR2 YFSETQ. The CDR3 region is CASSLMLGTDTQYF. The DNA of the CDR3 is TGCGCCAGCAGCTTGATGCTTGGCACAGATACGCAGTATTTT.

V usage is TRBV10-1 and J usage is TRBJ2-3, with D possibly TRBD2 on 6 matching bases. The germline gives CDR1 WNHNN, CDR2 SYGVQD (reference sequence). Between the trimmed V and J ends, which lost 7 bases and 0 bases, there was a span of 23 bases. CDR3 size: 18 residues. As DNA, the CDR3 is TGCGCCAGCACCCCGGGAGCAGAGGTCTCTGGTAGCACAGATACGCAGTATTTT. Translated, it gives CASTPGAEVSGSTDTQYF.

The rearrangement uses TRBV28 and TRBJ1-1; possibly TRBD1 for D (6 bases). The CDR3 runs 13 residues. V lost 5 bases and J lost 1, with 8 bases in between. Germline V lookup: CDR1 MDHEN, CDR2 SYDVKM. The CDR3 loop is CASSHRENTEAFF. As DNA, the CDR3 is TGTGCCAGCAGTCACAGGGAGAACACTGAAGCTTTCTTT.

CDR3 coding DNA: TGTGCCAGCAGCCCTAGCGGACTACAGGATACGCAGTATTTT. Its protein product is CASSPSGLQDTQYF. The rearrangement uses TRBV7-6 and TRBJ2-3, with TRBD2 identical over 7 bases. The CDR3 is made up of 14 amino acids. Losses at the gene ends were 5 bases for V and 6 bases for J; bases not matched to a gene: 8. Germline V lookup: CDR1 SGHVS, CDR2 FNYEAQ.

This sequence joins TRBV7-2 and TRBJ2-5, with D tentatively TRBD2 (6 bases). This CDR3 is 13 amino acids long. Trimming removed 2 bases at V and 4 bases at J, with 8 bases between. CDR1 and CDR2 (germline): SGHTA, FQGNSA. CDR3 in amino acids: CASSLHGRETQYF. CDR3 sequence (DNA): TGTGCCAGCAGCTTACACGGGAGAGAGACCCAGTACTTC.

The rearrangement links TRBV6-5 to TRBJ2-1; 8 bases fit TRBD2. Germline CDR1 MNHEY, CDR2 SVGAGI. The CDR3 contains 13 residues. V lost 6 bases and J lost 7; bases outside the gene matches: 5. This CDR3 is CASRGLARNEQFF. In DNA, the CDR3 is TGTGCCAGCAGAGGACTAGCCAGGAATGAGCAGTTCTTC.

This clone was picked up one time. The chain has TRBV5-1 and TRBJ2-2; TRBD1 agrees at 8 bases. CDR1 is SGHRS, CDR2 YFSETQ, per germline. The J segment lost 4 bases and the V segment lost 4 bases, leaving 6 bases of the junction unmatched. The CDR3 sequence is 15 residues long. Here the CDR3 DNA reads TGCGCCAGCAGCGCCGCTACAGGGGGCACCGGGGAGCTGTTTTTT. Amino acids: CASSAATGGTGELFF.

The chain recombines TRBV5-1 with TRBJ2-3, with 7 nucleotides matching TRBD1. With V trimmed by 5 bases and J by 2 bases, 14 bases remained unmatched. The CDR3 consists of 17 residues. CDR1 is SGHRS and CDR2 is YFSETQ in the germline V gene. The CDR3 sequence: CASSRQGPPSSTDTQYF. The CDR3, as DNA: TGCGCCAGCAGTCGACAGGGCCCTCCTTCATCCACAGATACGCAGTATTTT. Full variable domain (outside the CDR3, taken from reference TRBV5-1 and TRBJ2-3): KAGVTQTPRYLIKTRGQQVTLSCSPISGHRSVSWYQQTPGQGLQFLFEYFSETQRNKGNFPGRFSGRQFSNSRSEMNVSTLELGDSALYLCASSRQGPPSSTDTQYFGPGTRLTVL.

This clone was detected only a few times. This chain uses TRBV4-1 with TRBJ1-4, with D perhaps matching TRBD1 (6 bases). Trimming pared 4 bases from V and 0 bases from J, leaving 9 bases between. The CDR3 has 15 residues. CDR1 is MGHRA, CDR2 YSYEKL, per germline. In DNA form, the CDR3 reads TGCGCCAGCAGCCGAGGGGGGACAACTAATGAAAAACTGTTTTTT. Translation: CASSRGGTTNEKLFF.

The chain links TRBV19 to TRBJ2-6; the match to TRBD1 covers 7 bases. In germline, CDR1 is LNHDA, CDR2 SQIVND (reference sequence). The junction had 5 bases not matched to a gene; V was cut back by 6 bases and J by 0 bases. This CDR3 is 16 amino acids long. CDR3: CASRRQGSSGANVLTF. DNA of the CDR3: TGTGCCAGTAGACGACAGGGATCCTCTGGGGCCAACGTCCTGACTTTC. Supplemented by reference TRBV19 and TRBJ2-6, the full variable domain reads DGGITQSPKYLFRKEGQNVTLSCEQNLNHDAMYWYRQDPGQGLRLIYYSQIVNDFQKGDIAEGYSVSREKKESFPLTVTSAQKNPTAFYLCASRRQGSSGANVLTFGAGSRLTVL.

The gene calls are TRBV28 and TRBJ1-2; D is perhaps TRBD1 (5 bases). This CDR3 spans 12 amino acids. CDR1 and CDR2 from the germline V gene are MDHEN and SYDVKM. V lost 4 bases and J lost 7, with 10 bases in between. The CDR3 is CASSSGLLGYTF. The CDR3 nucleotides are TGTGCCAGCAGTTCGGGGCTCCTTGGCTACACCTTC.

The J gene is TRBJ1-5, the V gene TRBV6-1; TRBD1 might be the D (5 bases). Germline V lookup: CDR1 MNHNS, CDR2 SASEGT. Trimming took 1 base from V and 3 from J, leaving 13 bases between them. The length of the CDR3 is 16 residues. CDR3 in DNA: TGTGCCAGCAGTGAAGAGGGCCGGGGCTTCAATCAGCCCCAGCATTTT. It codes for CASSEEGRGFNQPQHF.

The chain couples TRBV5-1 to TRBJ2-3; D possibly corresponds to TRBD2 (7 bases). The CDR3 runs to 15 residues. Germline lookup yields CDR1 SGHRS and CDR2 YFSETQ. Deletions cut 6 bases from V and 1 base from J, with 15 bases between. The CDR3 bases are TGCGCCAGCACCCTCTGGGGGGGCCGCACAGATACGCAGTATTTT. The encoded protein is CASTLWGGRTDTQYF.

V gene TRBV7-9 combines with J gene TRBJ2-3; 11 nucleotides match TRBD1. CDR3 length equals 16 residues. Trimming removed 5 bases from V and 4 bases from J; junction bases left unmatched: 8. Germline loops: CDR1 SEHNR, CDR2 FQNEAQ (reference sequence). The CDR3 region has the DNA TGTGCCAGCAGCACCCGGGACAGGGGGTCGCCAGATACGCAGTATTTT. Translated, it gives CASSTRDRGSPDTQYF.

The chain combines TRBV28 with TRBJ1-5; 7 nucleotides agree with TRBD1. V gave up 5 bases and J gave up 2 bases; unmatched junction bases: 3. Looked up from germline, CDR1 is MDHEN and CDR2 is SYDVKM. The CDR3 is 14 residues long. The CDR3 loop is CASSPGQGNQPQHF. CDR3 DNA sequence: TGTGCCAGCAGTCCCGGACAGGGCAATCAGCCCCAGCATTTT.

The V call is TRBV16, the J call TRBJ2-7, with 7 nucleotides matching TRBD2. CDR1 and CDR2 (germline): KGHSY, FQNENV. The J segment lost 5 bases and the V segment lost 1 base, leaving 11 bases of the junction unmatched. The CDR3 loop spans 16 amino acids. This CDR3 is CASSQLFGGSGNEQYF. For the CDR3, the DNA is TGTGCCAGCAGCCAATTGTTCGGCGGGAGCGGCAACGAGCAGTACTTC.

This clone was detected a few times. The chain has TRBV18 and TRBJ2-7; TRBD1 matches at 11 bases. The germline CDR1 and CDR2 sequences are KGHSH and LQKENI. The CDR3 consists of 15 residues. Germline trimming cut 5 bases from V and 6 bases from J; bases unmatched to any gene: 9. CDR3 protein: CASSNPGQGVFEQYF. As DNA, the CDR3 is TGTGCCAGCTCAAATCCGGGACAGGGGGTTTTCGAGCAGTACTTC.

The chain employs TRBV9 and TRBJ2-7; 8 bases line up with TRBD1. CDR3 size: 14 residues. Germline CDR1 is SGDLS and CDR2 is YYNGEE. V dropped 6 bases and J dropped 0; count of bases not matched to a gene: 5. Here the CDR3 reads CASTKTGGSYEQYF. The CDR3 DNA follows: TGTGCCAGCACCAAAACAGGGGGCTCCTACGAGCAGTACTTC.

The V and J genes are TRBV2 and TRBJ2-7; a weak D match, TRBD2 (5 bases). This CDR3 has 13 amino acids. The germline V gene has CDR1 SNHLY and CDR2 FYNNEI. V was clipped by 7 bases and J by 4 bases, with 14 bases between them. In DNA, the CDR3 is TGTGCCAGCACGGTGGCACGGACTTACGAGCAGTACTTC. This encodes CASTVARTYEQYF.

V is TRBV4-1 and J is TRBJ1-1, with TRBD1 matching over 8 bases. This CDR3 has 17 amino acids. Germline CDR1 and CDR2: MGHRA and YSYEKL. V lost 0 bases, J lost 5 bases, and 11 bases stayed unmatched. The CDR3 DNA sequence: TGCGCCAGCAGCCAAGATTTGGGTACAGGGGGACTAACTGAAGCTTTCTTT. It codes for CASSQDLGTGGLTEAFF.

This clone was recorded once. One end of the junction does not line up with germline, which may come from a read error. The chain has TRBV7-9 and TRBJ2-6; no reliable D call. CDR1 SEHNR and CDR2 FQNEAQ come from the germline V gene (reference sequence). The CDR3 length is 13 residues. The CDR3, as DNA: TGTGCCAGCAGCGTAGCAGGGGCCAACGTCCTGACTTTC. This codes for CASSVAGANVLTF.

The V and J genes are TRBV6-1 and TRBJ1-1, with 8 nucleotides matching TRBD1. Losses at the gene ends were 5 bases for V and 0 bases for J; bases not matched to a gene: 5. The germline gives CDR1 MNHNS, CDR2 SASEGT. This CDR3 contains 15 residues. In nucleotides, the CDR3 is TGTGCCAGCAGTAGGACAGGGATCATGAACACTGAAGCTTTCTTT. Amino acids: CASSRTGIMNTEAFF.